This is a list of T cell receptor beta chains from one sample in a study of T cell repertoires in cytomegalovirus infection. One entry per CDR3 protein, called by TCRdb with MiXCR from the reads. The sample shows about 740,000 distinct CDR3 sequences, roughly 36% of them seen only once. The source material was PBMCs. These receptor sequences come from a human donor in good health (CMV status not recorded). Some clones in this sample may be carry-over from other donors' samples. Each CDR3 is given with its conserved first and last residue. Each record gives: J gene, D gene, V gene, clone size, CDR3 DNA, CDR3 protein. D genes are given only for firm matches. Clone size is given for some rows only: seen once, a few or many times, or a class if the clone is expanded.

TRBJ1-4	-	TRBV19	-	TGTGCCAGTAGTGGACAGTTCCTAACCGAAAAACTGTTTTTT	CASSGQFLTEKLFF
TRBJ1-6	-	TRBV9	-	TGTGCCAGCAGCGTAGGTCCGGGGGAGGTTTCACCCCTCCACTTT	CASSVGPGEVSPLHF
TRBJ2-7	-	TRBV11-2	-	TGTGCCAGCAGCTTATGGTTGGGGGGTGGGTACGAGCAGTACTTC	CASSLWLGGGYEQYF
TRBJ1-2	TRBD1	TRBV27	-	TGTGCCAGCAGTTTATCCCGGGACAGGGACGGCTACACCTTC	CASSLSRDRDGYTF
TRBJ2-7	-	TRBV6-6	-	TGTGCCCGCAGTAATAACTACGAGCAGTACTTC	CARSNNYEQYF
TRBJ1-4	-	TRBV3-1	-	TGTGCCAGCAGCCAAAGACAGCAGAATGAAAAACTGTTTTTT	CASSQRQQNEKLFF
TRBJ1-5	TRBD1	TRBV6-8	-	TGTGCCAGTTGGGGATCCGGGACAGCTTATGATCAGCCCCAGCATTTT	CASWGSGTAYDQPQHF
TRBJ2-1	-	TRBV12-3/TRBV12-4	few	TGTGCCAGCAGTTTAGCCCCCGGGGGTAGCAATGAGCAGTTCTTC	CASSLAPGGSNEQFF
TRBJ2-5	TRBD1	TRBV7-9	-	TGTGCCAGCAGACATGACAGGGGCGGGCTGGAGACCCAGTACTTC	CASRHDRGGLETQYF
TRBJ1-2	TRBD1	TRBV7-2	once	TGTGCCAGCAGCTTAGAGTCAGGGGGCACCAACTATGGCTACACCTTC	CASSLESGGTNYGYTF
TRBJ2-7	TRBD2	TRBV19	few	TGTGCCAGTAGCCGTACTAGCGGGAGAGACTACGAGCAGTACTTC	CASSRTSGRDYEQYF
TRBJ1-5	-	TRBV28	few	TGTGCCAGCAACGGCCAGCGGTATAGCAATCAGCCCCAGCATTTT	CASNGQRYSNQPQHF
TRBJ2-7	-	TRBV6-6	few	TGTGCCAGCAGTCCCCAAGTCCAGGACTACCTCCATTACGAGCAGTACTTC	CASSPQVQDYLHYEQYF
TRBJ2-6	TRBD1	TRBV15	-	TGTGCCACCAGCAGATCATTAGTAGGGGACAGGGCCCTCAACGTCCTGACTTTC	CATSRSLVGDRALNVLTF
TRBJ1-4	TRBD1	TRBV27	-	TGTGCCAGCAGTTTCTTGTCGGACAGGGGGTTGGCAACTAATGAAAAACTGTTTTTT	CASSFLSDRGLATNEKLFF
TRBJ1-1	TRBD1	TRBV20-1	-	TGCAGTGCTGGGACAGGGGAGGCCACTGAAGCTTTCTTT	CSAGTGEATEAFF
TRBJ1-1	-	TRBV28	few	TGTGCCAGCAGTTTAGGTATCCGTCAAGGGTGGGAAGCTTTCTTT	CASSLGIRQGWEAFF
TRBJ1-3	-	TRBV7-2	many	TGTGCCAGCAGCTCAGGGACCAGGGCGCTCTCTGGAAACACCATATATTTT	CASSSGTRALSGNTIYF
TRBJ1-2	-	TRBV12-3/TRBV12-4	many	TGTGCCAGCAGTTTAGGAACGGTGCACACCTTC	CASSLGTVHTF
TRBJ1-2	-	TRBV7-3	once	TGTGCCAGCAGCCCGGCTGGACAGTCCTATGGCTACACCTTC	CASSPAGQSYGYTF
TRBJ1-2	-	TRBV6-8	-	TGTGCCAGCAGTTACGGGGGGATTCGGTTCCAAAGTCATGGCTACACCTTC	CASSYGGIRFQSHGYTF
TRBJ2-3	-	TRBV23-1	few	TGCGCCAGCAGTCGATACATGGTGTGTACAGATACGCAGTATTTT	CASSRYMVCTDTQYF
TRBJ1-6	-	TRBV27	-	TGTGCCAGCAGTTCTTTATCTTGGGGGGATCGCGACCATAATTCACCCCTCCACTTT	CASSSLSWGDRDHNSPLHF
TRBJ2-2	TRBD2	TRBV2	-	TGTGCCAGCAGTGAAACAAGCGGGAGCGGCACCGGGGAGCTGTTTTTT	CASSETSGSGTGELFF
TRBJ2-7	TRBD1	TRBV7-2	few	TGTGCCAGCAGCTTAGGCAGGGGGTGGTACGAGCAGTACTTC	CASSLGRGWYEQYF
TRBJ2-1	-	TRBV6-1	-	TGTGCCAGCAGTGAAGTATATGGAGGTGAGCAGTTCTTC	CASSEVYGGEQFF
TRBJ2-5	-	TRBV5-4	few	TGTGCCAGCAGCCCACAGGCGGGAAAACAAGAGACCCAGTACTTC	CASSPQAGKQETQYF
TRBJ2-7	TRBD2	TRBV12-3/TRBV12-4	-	TGTGCCAGCAGTTTAACGGGGGGGGCTCTGCCCTACGAGCAGTACTTC	CASSLTGGALPYEQYF
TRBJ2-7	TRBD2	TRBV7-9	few	TGTGCCAGCAGCCCGGGACTAGCGGCAACAACTTTCTCCTACGAGCAGTACTTC	CASSPGLAATTFSYEQYF
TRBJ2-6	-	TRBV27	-	TGTGCCAGCAGTAGGGGAGTGAGGGGTGCACCTGGGGCCAACGTCCTGACTTTC	CASSRGVRGAPGANVLTF
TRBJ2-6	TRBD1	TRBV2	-	TGTGCCAGTTCAGCACCGGGACAGGGTAAATCTGGGGCCAACGTCCTGACTTTC	CASSAPGQGKSGANVLTF
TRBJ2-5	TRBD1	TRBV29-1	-	TGCAGCGCAGAACCCGGGACAGCGCAAGAGACCCAGTACTTC	CSAEPGTAQETQYF
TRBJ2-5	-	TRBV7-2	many	TGTGCCAGCAGCTCAGGGGCAGGCAGGGGGAGGGGGACCCAGTACTTC	CASSSGAGRGRGTQYF
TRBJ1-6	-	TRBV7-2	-	TGTGCCAGCAGCTTCGGGACACTTAATTCACCCCTCCACTTT	CASSFGTLNSPLHF
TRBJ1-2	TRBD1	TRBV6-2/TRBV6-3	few	TGTGCCAGCAGTTACGATAGAGGGGGCTTCTATGGCTACACCTTC	CASSYDRGGFYGYTF
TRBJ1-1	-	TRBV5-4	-	TGTGCCAGCAGCTTGGCTTCAGGGATCATGACTGAAGCTTTCTTT	CASSLASGIMTEAFF
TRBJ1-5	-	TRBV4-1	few	TGCGCCAGCAGCCAAGAAGGGGAGGAACAGCCCCAGCATTTT	CASSQEGEEQPQHF
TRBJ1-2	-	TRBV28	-	TGTGCCAGCACCTTAAAGGACGGCGCCGGCTACACCTTC	CASTLKDGAGYTF
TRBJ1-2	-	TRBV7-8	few	TGTGCCAGCAGCCGAGCGGGCGGCCTGACCTATGGCTACACCTTC	CASSRAGGLTYGYTF
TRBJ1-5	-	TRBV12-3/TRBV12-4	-	TGTGCCAGCAGTTATAGAAGGGGTTGGGATCAGCCCCAGCATTTT	CASSYRRGWDQPQHF
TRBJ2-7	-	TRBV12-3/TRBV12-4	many	TGTGCCAGCAGCCTCAACTACGAGCAGTACTTC	CASSLNYEQYF
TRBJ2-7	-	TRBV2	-	TGTGCCAGCAGTGGAATTCGGACAAGCGACGAGCAGTACTTC	CASSGIRTSDEQYF
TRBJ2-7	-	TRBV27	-	TGTGCCAGCAGTGGAATCCGGGACGGCGGCTACGAGCAGTACTTC	CASSGIRDGGYEQYF